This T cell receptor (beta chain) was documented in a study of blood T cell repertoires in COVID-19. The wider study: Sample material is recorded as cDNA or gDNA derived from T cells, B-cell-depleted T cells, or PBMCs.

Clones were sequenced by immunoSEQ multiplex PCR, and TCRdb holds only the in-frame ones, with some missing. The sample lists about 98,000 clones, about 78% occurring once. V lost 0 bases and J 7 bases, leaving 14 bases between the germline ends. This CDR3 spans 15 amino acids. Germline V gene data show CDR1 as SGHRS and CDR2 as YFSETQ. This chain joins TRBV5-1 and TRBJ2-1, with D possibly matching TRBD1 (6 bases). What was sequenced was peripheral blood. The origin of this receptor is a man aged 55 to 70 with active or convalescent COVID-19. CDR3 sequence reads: CASSLESGVGNEQFF. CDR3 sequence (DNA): TGCGCCAGCAGCTTGGAGTCAGGGGTCGGGAATGAGCAGTTCTTC.